This T cell receptor (beta chain) was sequenced for a study of shared clonotypes between healthy human individuals. General study findings and limits: A limitation of the genetic and exposure-history diversity represented arose from few donors. The expectation was that sequencing depth would affect clonotype sharing among donors.

Points on this clone: What it binds is not known.

Replicate PCRs run on unsorted PBMC used around 330 ng DNA, which was approximately 29,000 T cell genomes. TCRdb's table, derived via immunoSEQ multiplex PCR, lists solely in-frame clones and lacks some. The profile covers 490,000 or so clones, with less than 80% appearing a single time and roughly 13% taken by the ten largest. Germline CDR1 SGHTA, CDR2 FQGNSA. Trimming cost V 2 bases and J 2 bases, with 10 bases left between them. The CDR3 is 15 amino acids. Sequencing was carried out using PBMCs. The receptor was isolated from a woman between 40 and 50 years old in good health. Some clones in this sample may be carry-over from other donors' samples. The chain recombines TRBV7-2 with TRBJ1-3; D unresolved. CDR3 loop: CASSLYLVAGNTIYF. The CDR3 nucleotides are TGTGCCAGCAGCTTATATCTAGTGGCTGGAAACACCATATATTTT.